What follows are 15 T cell receptor beta chains derived from one specimen sequenced in a study of CD8 T cells in Susac syndrome. Random hexamers were used to reverse transcribe the RNA input (about 0.45 to 1 ug). TCRdb reprocessed the immunoSEQ multiplex PCR reads with MiXCR, giving one entry per CDR3 protein. This table has some 250,000 distinct CDR3 sequences, 90% to 97% appearing once. The sequencing input was CD4+ T cells from PBMCs. The receptors derive from a human donor with Susac syndrome.

The genes are TRBV12-3 or TRBV12-4 and TRBJ2-6; a possible D gene is TRBD1 (6 bases). The CDR3 is 17 residues long. Trimming took off 3 bases at V and 0 bases at J, with 12 bases between the two ends. For the CDR3, the DNA is TGTGCCAGCAGTTTCAGGACAGTGCTCTCTGGGGCCAACGTCCTGACTTTC. It translates to CASSFRTVLSGANVLTF.

The chain combines TRBV20-1 with TRBJ2-3; TRBD2 aligns across 11 bases. The CDR3 is made up of 16 amino acids. With 2 bases clipped from V and 3 bases from J, the junction kept 7 bases outside the gene matches. Germline assignment: CDR1 DFQATT and CDR2 SNEGSKA (reference sequence). CDR3 sequence reads: CSARPSTSGSTDTQYF. The CDR3 DNA is TGCAGTGCTAGACCCTCCACTAGCGGGAGTACAGATACGCAGTATTTT.

The chain uses TRBV5-8 and TRBJ2-6; D gene uncertain. This CDR3 region has 16 residues. From germline, CDR1 is SGHTS and CDR2 YDEGEE. The germline V and J ends were trimmed by 1 base and 0 bases, with 8 bases remaining between them. CDR3 loop: CASSLFLSSGANVLTF. As DNA, the CDR3 is TGTGCCAGCAGCTTGTTTCTGAGCTCTGGGGCCAACGTCCTGACTTTC.

This chain connects TRBV27 to TRBJ2-2; D uncertain. Trimming took 3 bases from V and 6 from J, leaving 2 bases between them. Germline CDR1 and CDR2: MNHEY and SMNVEV (reference sequence). There are 11 residues in the CDR3. The CDR3 here is CASSFPGELFF. Written as DNA, the CDR3 is TGTGCCAGCAGTTTTCCCGGGGAGCTGTTTTTT.

CDR3 sequence: CATSDGTGSSYEQYF. The CDR3 nucleotides read TGTGCCACCAGTGATGGGACAGGGAGCTCCTACGAGCAGTACTTC. This chain links TRBV24-1 with TRBJ2-7, with 9 bases fitting TRBD1. The CDR3 has 15 amino acids. V lost 3 bases and J lost 0; bases outside the gene matches: 2. Germline V gives CDR1 KGHDR, CDR2 SFDVKD.

V and J are TRBV29-1 and TRBJ2-4; 8 bases fit TRBD1. V lost 6 bases and J lost 2; bases outside the gene matches: 3. Germline V gene sequence: CDR1 SQVTM, CDR2 ANQGSEA. This CDR3 region has 13 residues. The CDR3 nucleotides read TGCAGCGTCCGACAGGGGTCCAAAAACATTCAGTACTTC. It specifies CSVRQGSKNIQYF. The full variable domain, in which reference TRBV29-1 and TRBJ2-4 provide the parts outside the CDR3, is SAVISQKPSRDICQRGTSLTIQCQVDSQVTMMFWYRQQPGQSLTLIATANQGSEATYESGFVIDKFPISRPNLTFSTLTVSNMSPEDSSIYLCSVRQGSKNIQYFGAGTRLSVL.

The chain is built from TRBV15 and TRBJ2-5; D is unclear. Deletions cut 1 base from V and 2 bases from J, with 14 bases between. Germline-derived CDR1 and CDR2 are LNHNV and YYDKDF (reference sequence). CDR3 length equals 16 residues. The DNA of the CDR3 is TGTGCCACCAGCAGAGTAGGCGCCATGCTTCAAGAGACCCAGTACTTC. Amino acid sequence: CATSRVGAMLQETQYF. Variable domain in full (rest from reference TRBV15 and TRBJ2-5): DAMVIQNPRYQVTQFGKPVTLSCSQTLNHNVMYWYQQKSSQAPKLLFHYYDKDFNNEADTPDNFQSRRPNTSFCFLDIRSPGLGDTAMYLCATSRVGAMLQETQYFGPGTRLLVL.

This rearrangement joins TRBV7-9 to TRBJ2-6; no clear D gene. The V end lost 1 base, the J end lost 4 bases, and 14 bases lay between the germline ends. The CDR3 has 17 amino acids. The V gene's germline CDR1 is SEHNR and CDR2 FQNEAQ (reference sequence). CDR3 loop: CASSLVPTGSGANVLTF. The CDR3 coding sequence is TGTGCCAGCAGCTTAGTTCCGACCGGCTCGGGGGCCAACGTCCTGACTTTC. The full variable domain, rest sourced from reference TRBV7-9 and TRBJ2-6, is DTGVSQNPRHKITKRGQNVTFRCDPISEHNRLYWYRQTLGQGPEFLTYFQNEAQLEKSRLLSDRFSAERPKGSFSTLEIQRTEQGDSAMYLCASSLVPTGSGANVLTFGAGSRLTVL.

The V call is TRBV24-1, the J call TRBJ1-2; a weak D match, TRBD1 (5 bases). Germline CDR1 KGHDR, CDR2 SFDVKD. The germline V and J ends were trimmed by 3 bases and 4 bases, with 14 bases remaining between them. The CDR3 has 15 residues. CDR3 coding DNA: TGTGCCACCAGTGATCCGACGGGCGGGACCTATGGCTACACCTTC. Translating gives CATSDPTGGTYGYTF.

The genes are TRBV12-3 or TRBV12-4 and TRBJ2-1; D is unresolved. V was shortened by 6 bases and J by 8 bases, with 8 bases between the two germline ends. The length of the CDR3 is 11 residues. The CDR3 DNA is TGTGCCAGCAGCCTAAAGTATGAGCAGTTCTTC. This codes for CASSLKYEQFF.

The chain links TRBV29-1 to TRBJ2-7, with D perhaps TRBD1 (6 bases). Germline loops: CDR1 SQVTM, CDR2 ANQGSEA. Between the trimmed V and J ends, which lost 7 bases and 0 bases, there was a span of 25 bases. The CDR3 covers 17 residues. The DNA for the CDR3 is TGCAGCGCCGAGGGGGACACTCGAAAGGGTAGCTCCTACGAGCAGTACTTC. Translating it yields CSAEGDTRKGSSYEQYF.

This clonotype was observed a single time. This sequence joins TRBV11-2 and TRBJ2-7; no reliable D call. Germline values: CDR1 SGHAT, CDR2 FQNNGV. CDR3 length equals 15 residues. The ends were cut back, 3 bases at V and 2 bases at J, with 14 bases in the middle. DNA for the CDR3: TGTGCCAGCAGCTTTGGTCCGGTCAGCACCTACGAGCAGTACTTC. It yields the protein CASSFGPVSTYEQYF. The variable domain in full, completed from reference TRBV11-2 and TRBJ2-7, reads EAGVAQSPRYKIIEKRQSVAFWCNPISGHATLYWYQQILGQGPKLLIQFQNNGVVDDSQLPKDRFSAERLKGVDSTLKIQPAKLEDSAVYLCASSFGPVSTYEQYFGPGTRLTVT.

The chain joins TRBV20-1 to TRBJ2-3, with D possibly TRBD2 on 5 matching bases. V was clipped by 5 bases and J by 1 base, with 7 bases between them. There are 12 residues in the CDR3. Germline-derived CDR1 and CDR2 are DFQATT and SNEGSKA (reference sequence). The CDR3 sequence: CSAGAGTDTQYF. As DNA, the CDR3 is TGCAGTGCTGGAGCGGGCACAGATACGCAGTATTTT.

The rearrangement uses TRBV5-6 and TRBJ2-1; no clear D gene. The germline V and J ends were trimmed by 2 bases and 0 bases, with 15 bases remaining between them. Germline V gene lookup returns CDR1 SGHDT and CDR2 YYEEEE. The CDR3 is made up of 17 amino acids. CDR3 in amino acids: CASSLPPTTLSYNEQFF. The CDR3, as DNA: TGTGCCAGCAGCTTACCGCCGACGACTCTCTCCTACAATGAGCAGTTCTTC.

This sequence joins TRBV6-2 or TRBV6-3 and TRBJ2-7, with D possibly being TRBD1 or TRBD2 (5 bases each). Germline lookup yields CDR1 MNHEY and CDR2 SVGEGT. The germline V and J ends were trimmed by 8 bases and 6 bases, with 11 bases remaining between them. This CDR3 is built from 11 residues. The CDR3 protein is CASGRGTEQYF. As DNA, the CDR3 is TGTGCCAGCGGAAGAGGGACCGAGCAGTACTTC.